The 8 T cell receptor beta chains below were found in one sample sequenced in a study of OX40 agonist ivuxolimab in advanced cancers. TCRdb keeps only in-frame clones here, not all; method: immunoSEQ multiplex PCR. The sample shows around 59,000 clones, around 86% of them seen only once. Material: CD4+ or CD8+ T cells sorted from blood, obtained in a trial of the OX40 agonist ivuxolimab. The receptors shown here come from an adult with an advanced solid tumor such as melanoma, head and neck, liver or kidney cancer.

The genes are TRBV11-3 and TRBJ2-7; tentatively, D is TRBD1 (5 bases). The CDR3 is 15 amino acids. Trimming left V 1 base short and J 0 bases short, with 10 bases between. Germline-derived CDR1 and CDR2 are SGHNT and YENEEA. CDR3 residues: CASSLGLDTSYEQYF. The DNA for the CDR3 is TGTGCCAGCAGCTTAGGGCTGGACACCTCCTACGAGCAGTACTTC.

J is TRBJ2-7 and V is TRBV11-2; D may match TRBD1 or TRBD2 (6 bases each). Trimming cost V 0 bases and J 2 bases, with 20 bases left between them. CDR1 and CDR2 (germline): SGHAT, FQNNGV. The CDR3 is 18 residues long. The CDR3 nucleotides are TGTGCCAGCAGCTTAGATCTAATGCGGGATGAGGGGGCCTACGAGCAGTACTTC. Translating it yields CASSLDLMRDEGAYEQYF. Using reference TRBV11-2 and TRBJ2-7 for the parts outside the CDR3, the full variable domain is EAGVAQSPRYKIIEKRQSVAFWCNPISGHATLYWYQQILGQGPKLLIQFQNNGVVDDSQLPKDRFSAERLKGVDSTLKIQPAKLEDSAVYLCASSLDLMRDEGAYEQYFGPGTRLTVT.

The chain employs TRBV7-8 and TRBJ2-1; 12 nucleotides line up with TRBD2. The J segment lost 7 bases and the V segment lost 2 bases, leaving 0 bases of the junction unmatched. Germline V gives CDR1 SGHVS, CDR2 FQNEAQ. CDR3 length: 14 residues. The CDR3 sequence is CASSLLAGGNEQFF. CDR3 sequence (DNA): TGTGCCAGCAGCTTACTAGCGGGAGGGAATGAGCAGTTCTTC.

The chain has TRBV6-5 and TRBJ2-1; no firm D call. Per the germline V gene, CDR1 is MNHEY and CDR2 is SVGAGI. The length of the CDR3 is 13 residues. The germline V and J ends were trimmed by 7 bases and 2 bases, with 9 bases remaining between them. CDR3 bases: TGTGCCAGCACCCGAACACCCTACAATGAGCAGTTCTTC. Its translation: CASTRTPYNEQFF.

The V and J genes are TRBV5-6 and TRBJ2-5; tentative D call: TRBD2 (5 bases). CDR1 and CDR2 from the germline V gene are SGHDT and YYEEEE. Trimming removed 7 bases from V and 0 bases from J, with 16 bases in between. The CDR3 is made up of 15 amino acids. CDR3 loop: CASRTSGRYQETQYF. Here the CDR3 DNA reads TGTGCCAGCCGGACGAGCGGCCGGTACCAAGAGACCCAGTACTTC.

This chain uses TRBV9 with TRBJ2-3, with TRBD2 matching over 10 bases. There are 18 residues in the CDR3. V trimming: 3 bases; J trimming: 1 base; junction bases outside the gene matches: 11. Germline V gives CDR1 SGDLS, CDR2 YYNGEE. Here the CDR3 DNA reads TGTGCCAGCAGCGGACCCGGGGGACTAGCGTTGCGCACAGATACGCAGTATTTT. Its translation: CASSGPGGLALRTDTQYF.

This chain connects TRBV18 to TRBJ2-5, with D unresolved. CDR3 length equals 14 residues. V lost 3 bases and J 2 bases, leaving 10 bases between the germline ends. Per germline, CDR1 KGHSH and CDR2 LQKENI. DNA of the CDR3: TGTGCCAGCTCACCGGGCACATCACAAGAGACCCAGTACTTC. This encodes CASSPGTSQETQYF.

CDR3 nucleotides: TGTGCCAGCAGTTTGGGGACAGGGTTGGGTGAGCAGTACTTC. Its protein is CASSLGTGLGEQYF. This rearrangement joins TRBV28 to TRBJ2-7; 9 nucleotides agree with TRBD1. The CDR3 is 14 residues long. Losses at the gene ends were 3 bases for V and 7 bases for J; bases not matched to a gene: 7. The V gene's germline CDR1 is MDHEN and CDR2 SYDVKM.